This entry features one T cell receptor beta chain sequence. Authors' data handling: Cell counts per sample came from amplifying reference gene primers. Profiling relied on immunoSEQ multiplex PCR, and the TCRdb table lists in-frame clones only, not all of them. For V, J and clone size, that table is used; D and trimming come from the DNA. The table has 250,000 to 350,000 clones, 85% to 90% seen once. The record originates from a study of blood T cell repertoires in COVID-19. Study-level background: Acute and convalescent COVID-19 specimens originated in the United States, Italy and Spain. T cells, B-cell-depleted T cells, or PBMCs supplied cDNA or gDNA.

Trimming at V came to 5 bases and at J to 6 bases, leaving 4 bases not matched to a gene. The germline V gene has CDR1 SEHNR and CDR2 FQNEAQ (reference sequence). This CDR3 spans 12 amino acids. In Seattle, patients joined the study during active infection and were tracked longitudinally. The sequenced sample was peripheral blood. The sequence derives from a young woman with COVID-19, enrolled during active disease. The J gene is TRBJ2-7, the V gene TRBV7-9; TRBD2 matches 7 bases. The CDR3 bases are TGTGCCAGCAGCCTTTCTAGCGGCGAGCAGTACTTC. It encodes CASSLSSGEQYF.